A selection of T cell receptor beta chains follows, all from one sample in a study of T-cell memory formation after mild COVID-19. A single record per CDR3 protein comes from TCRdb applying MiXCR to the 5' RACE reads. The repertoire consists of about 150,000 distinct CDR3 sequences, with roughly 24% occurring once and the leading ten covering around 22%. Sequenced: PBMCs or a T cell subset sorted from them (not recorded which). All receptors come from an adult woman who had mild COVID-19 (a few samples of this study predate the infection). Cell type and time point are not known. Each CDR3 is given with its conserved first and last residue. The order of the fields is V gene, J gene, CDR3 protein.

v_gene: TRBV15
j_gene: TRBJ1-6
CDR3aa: CATSRDLAGSYNSPLHF

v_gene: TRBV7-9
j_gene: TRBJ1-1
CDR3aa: CASSPDSNTEAFF

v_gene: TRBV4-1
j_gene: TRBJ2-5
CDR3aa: CASSQWGNQYF

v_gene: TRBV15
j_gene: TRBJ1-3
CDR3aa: CATSRDGGRGGNTIYF

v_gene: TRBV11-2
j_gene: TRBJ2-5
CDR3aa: CASSGTRDRAIATSQETQYF

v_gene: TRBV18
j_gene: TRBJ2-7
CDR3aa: CASSPWGGQGSYEQYF

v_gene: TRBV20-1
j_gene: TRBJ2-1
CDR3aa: CSAPGRTSGYNEQFF

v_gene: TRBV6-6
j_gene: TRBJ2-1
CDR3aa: CASIHSVGAPDNEQFF

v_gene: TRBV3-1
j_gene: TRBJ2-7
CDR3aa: CASSPIQGKSYEQYF

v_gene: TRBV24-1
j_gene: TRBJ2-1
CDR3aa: CATSGGVSRGEQFF

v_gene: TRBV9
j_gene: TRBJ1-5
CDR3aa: CASSEGDTHQPQHF

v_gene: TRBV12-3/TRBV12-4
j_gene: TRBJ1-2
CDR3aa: CASSLGSYYGYTF

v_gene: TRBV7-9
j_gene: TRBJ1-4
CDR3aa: CASSPGYRDREKLFF

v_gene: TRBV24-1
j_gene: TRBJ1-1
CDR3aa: CATSDLWYTEAFF

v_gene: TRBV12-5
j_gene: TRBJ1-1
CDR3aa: CASGLSLGFTDAFF

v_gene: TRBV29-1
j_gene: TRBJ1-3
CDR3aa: CSVLEGFRDNSGNTIYF

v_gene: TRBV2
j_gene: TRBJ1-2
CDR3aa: CASIFGTGVYGYTF

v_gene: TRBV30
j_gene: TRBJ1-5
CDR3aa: CAWSQGADNQPQHF

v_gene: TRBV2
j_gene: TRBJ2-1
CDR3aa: CASSPLRNEQFF

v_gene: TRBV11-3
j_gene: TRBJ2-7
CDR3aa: CASSRTSGPEEQYF

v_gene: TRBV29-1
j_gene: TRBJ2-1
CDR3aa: CSVEDPRQAWFF

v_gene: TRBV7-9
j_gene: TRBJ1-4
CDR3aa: CASSVNQGAYEKLFF

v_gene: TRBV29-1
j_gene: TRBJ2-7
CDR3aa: CSVHPEDSLEQYF

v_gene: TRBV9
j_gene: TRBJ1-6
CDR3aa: CASSDGGSSYNSPLHF